This TCR beta chain was identified during a study of circulating CD8 cells and anti-PD-1 response in melanoma. Each library started from about 15 ng of total RNA using the QIAseq Immune Repertoire TCR panel. TCRdb ran MiXCR on the reads and lists one entry per CDR3 protein. The sample holds more than 250 distinct CDR3 sequences; about 5.8% are singletons and the top ten take about two fifths. This clonotype turned up a few times. This CDR3 has 15 amino acids. V was clipped by 0 bases and J by 3 bases, with 8 bases between them. Germline V CDR1 and CDR2: MGHRA, YSYEKL. From live CD3+CD8+TCRalphabeta+ cells, four PD-1 and/or TIGIT subsets were sorted.

This TCR derives from a human donor with melanoma. The chain joins TRBV4-1 to TRBJ2-2; D is undetermined. Here the sequenced sample was CD8+ T cells from PBMCs, taken at baseline or after one month of anti-PD-1 therapy (not recorded which). This CDR3 is CASSQETSDTGELFF. In DNA form, the CDR3 reads TGCGCCAGCAGCCAAGAAACCTCGGACACCGGGGAGCTGTTTTTT.